These 12 T cell receptor beta chains were sequenced from one sample in a study of blood T cell repertoires in COVID-19. TCRdb's copy holds only in-frame clones and misses some; the assay was immunoSEQ multiplex PCR. The data contain 490,000 or so clones, roughly 90% of them singletons. Sequenced input: PBMCs or T cells enriched from blood (not recorded which). Receptors were obtained from a middle-aged woman who had recovered from COVID-19.

Concerning this clone itself: One end of the junction is discordant with germline, which a read error may explain. This rearrangement joins TRBV7-9 to TRBJ1-1; D not resolved. The CDR3 spans 13 residues. Germline V gives CDR1 SEHNR, CDR2 FQNEAQ (reference sequence). CDR3 DNA sequence: TGTGCCAGCAGTGAATCAGGTAACACTGAGGCTTTCTTT. Its translation: CASSESGNTEAFF.

The CDR3 sequence: CASSIAGGRLHNQPQHF. The CDR3 DNA follows: TGTGCCAGTAGTATAGCAGGAGGGCGGCTTCACAATCAGCCCCAGCATTTT. V usage is TRBV19 and J usage is TRBJ1-5; no clear D. Germline loops: CDR1 LNHDA, CDR2 SQIVND (reference sequence). V was cut by 1 base and J by 3 bases, with 16 bases left in between. The CDR3 length is 17 residues.

V is TRBV3-1 (or the pseudogene TRBV3-2) and J is TRBJ2-1; 7 nucleotides match TRBD2. Germline V lookup: CDR1 LGHDT, CDR2 YNNKEL (reference sequence). CDR3 length equals 15 residues. V shed 4 bases, J shed 9 bases, and the junction held 12 bases outside the gene matches. CDR3 amino acids: CASSPGVAGVSEQFF. CDR3 DNA sequence: TGTGCCAGCAGCCCCGGGGTAGCGGGTGTGAGTGAGCAGTTCTTC.

The J gene is TRBJ2-2, the V gene TRBV7-2; D is unresolved. There are 14 residues in the CDR3. Germline values: CDR1 SGHTA, CDR2 FQGNSA. V shed 0 bases and J shed 4 bases, with 6 bases lying between them. In DNA form, the CDR3 reads TGTGCCAGCAGCTTAGCCTTATCCACCGGGGAGCTGTTTTTT. Its protein is CASSLALSTGELFF.

The V call is TRBV29-1, the J call TRBJ1-2; 9 bases are a match to TRBD1. Unmatched junction bases numbered 10, after V lost 8 bases and J lost 0 bases. In germline, CDR1 is SQVTM, CDR2 ANQGSEA. The CDR3 extends over 15 amino acids. DNA for the CDR3: TGCAGCTCATGGGGACAGGGAGGGTCTAACTATGGCTACACCTTC. This gives the protein CSSWGQGGSNYGYTF.

This sequence joins TRBV6-5 and TRBJ1-1; D is possibly TRBD1 (5 bases). V lost 0 bases and J 4 bases, leaving 12 bases between the germline ends. The CDR3 has 15 amino acids. Germline V gene lookup returns CDR1 MNHEY and CDR2 SVGAGI. The CDR3 sequence is CASSYSRAGGTEAFF. The CDR3 coding sequence is TGTGCCAGCAGTTACTCGAGGGCCGGGGGCACTGAAGCTTTCTTT.

This sequence joins TRBV6-5 and TRBJ1-1, with 9 nucleotides matching TRBD1. Unmatched junction bases numbered 2, after V lost 2 bases and J lost 4 bases. Germline V gives CDR1 MNHEY, CDR2 SVGAGI. This CDR3 is built from 14 residues. In DNA, the CDR3 is TGTGCCAGCAGTTACGGACAGGGGTTCACTGAAGCTTTCTTT. Translation gives CASSYGQGFTEAFF.

The CDR3 loop is CATNRVGSNQPQHF. The CDR3 nucleotides are TGTGCCACAAACAGGGTAGGGAGCAATCAGCCCCAGCATTTT. J is TRBJ1-5 and V is TRBV10-3; tentatively, D is TRBD1 (6 bases). The CDR3 length is 14 residues. CDR1 and CDR2 (germline): ENHRY, SYGVKD. Trimming took off 10 bases at V and 1 base at J, with 14 bases between the two ends.

This clone came up once. The chain joins TRBV7-2 to TRBJ1-1, with 7 bases that match TRBD1. The length of the CDR3 is 15 residues. Germline CDR1 reads SGHTA; CDR2 reads FQGNSA. V lost 5 bases, J lost 0 bases, and 6 bases stayed unmatched. The CDR3 is CASSRPGTVNTEAFF. The CDR3 DNA sequence: TGTGCCAGCAGCAGACCCGGGACAGTGAACACTGAAGCTTTCTTT.

In regard to this clone: Its ends do not fully match the called genes, so a read error is possible. This chain connects TRBV10-2 to TRBJ1-2; 9 bases agree with TRBD1. CDR1 and CDR2 from the germline V gene are WSHSY and SAAADI. CDR3 length equals 12 residues. The CDR3 DNA sequence: TGCGCCAGCAGTTCTCTAACAGGGGGCGCGGCTTTC. Its protein product is CASSSLTGGAAF.

Only a few counts were recorded for this clone. V gene TRBV6-5 combines with J gene TRBJ1-1; D is unresolved. There are 13 residues in the CDR3. V lost 4 bases and J lost 2, with 8 bases in between. Germline values: CDR1 MNHEY, CDR2 SVGAGI. CDR3 in amino acids: CASSFEYNTEAFF. The CDR3 region has the DNA TGTGCCAGCAGTTTCGAGTATAACACTGAAGCTTTCTTT.

This chain links TRBV7-2 with TRBJ1-6, with D perhaps TRBD1 (6 bases). Trimming left V 5 bases short and J 9 bases short, with 20 bases between. The CDR3 sequence is 16 residues long. In germline, CDR1 is SGHTA, CDR2 FQGNSA. The DNA for the CDR3 is TGTGCCAGCAGCCCCCCCGGCCCACAGGGCGCTTCACCCCTCCACTTT. Translating it yields CASSPPGPQGASPLHF.